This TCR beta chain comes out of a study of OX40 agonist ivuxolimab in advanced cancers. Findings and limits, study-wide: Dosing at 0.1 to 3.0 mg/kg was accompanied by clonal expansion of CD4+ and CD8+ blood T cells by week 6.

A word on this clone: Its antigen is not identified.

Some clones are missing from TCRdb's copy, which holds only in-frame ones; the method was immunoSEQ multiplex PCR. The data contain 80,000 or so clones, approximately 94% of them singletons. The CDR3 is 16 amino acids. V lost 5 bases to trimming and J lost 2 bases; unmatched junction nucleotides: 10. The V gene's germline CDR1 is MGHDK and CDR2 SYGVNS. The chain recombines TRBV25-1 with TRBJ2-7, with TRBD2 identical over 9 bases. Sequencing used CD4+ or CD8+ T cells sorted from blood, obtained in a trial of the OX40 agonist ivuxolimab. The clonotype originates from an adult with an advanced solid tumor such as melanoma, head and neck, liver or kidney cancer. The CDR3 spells CASSPPGGRDPYEQYF. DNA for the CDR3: TGTGCCAGCAGTCCACCCGGCGGGAGGGATCCCTACGAGCAGTACTTC.